This T cell receptor beta chain is from a study of T-cell memory formation after mild COVID-19. Study-wide context: Across donors, TCR clusters were largely donor specific.

This CDR3 is 13 amino acids long. V was trimmed by 5 bases and J by 9 bases, leaving 16 bases between them. This clonotype was seen repeatedly, ten times or more. In TCRdb, the 5' RACE reads were re-called with MiXCR into one record per CDR3 protein. The data hold 150,000 to 200,000 distinct CDR3 sequences, with 11% observed a single time. This sequence originates from a man younger than 30 who had mild COVID-19 (a few samples of this study predate the infection). Cell type and time point are not known. Specimen: PBMCs or a T cell subset sorted from them (not recorded which). V and J are TRBV12-3 or TRBV12-4 and TRBJ1-2; no firm D call. The chain's CDR3 is CASSPRDTMRYTF. CDR3 bases: TGTGCCAGCAGTCCTCGGGATACTATGCGCTACACCTTC.